This entry concerns a single T cell receptor beta chain. No cognate antigen has been identified for it. It has no much larger one-base neighbor in the sample; base qualities were not kept. This record belongs to a study of blood T cell repertoires in COVID-19 (dated by TCRdb to about 2020). With regard to the full study: Samples covering the acute and convalescent phases of COVID-19 were provided by collaborators in the United States, Italy and Spain. The prospective study material was composed of cDNA or gDNA derived from T cells, B-cell-depleted T cells, or PBMCs. Subjects who had been exposed to COVID-19, were actively infected with it, or had recovered from it provided the deeply sampled blood TCRbeta repertoires that made up the dataset. The repertoires were released in a freely available public database meant as a resource for research on the immune response to SARS-CoV-2. The samples were drawn from the first 160 participants of the ongoing ImmuneRACE study and from 1,254 subjects provided by 6 global collaborators. A de-identified subject ID, COVID-19 status, age in years and sex were almost always included in the sample metadata. HLA class I and class II types, where available, came from metadata supplied by the sample provider rather than from assay-based typing. Results the study describes overall, beyond this receptor: Clinical and demographic metadata were provided uncurated, with the amount varying by source and participant.

The CDR3 numbers 16 residues from cysteine through phenylalanine. Of the read, only the CDR3 DNA is kept; its 48 bases are in frame from base 1. CDR1 and CDR2 were assigned from the germline V gene as KGHDR and SFDVKD. Here V drops 2 bases and J drops 8 bases, and the junction holds 12 bases not matched to any gene. Collaborating institutions collected whole blood in K2EDTA tubes following their own protocols. Collaborator samples were shipped for TCRbeta analysis as frozen whole blood, isolated PBMCs, or DNA extracted from either sample type. The immunoSEQ Assay, a bias-controlled multiplex PCR, was used to amplify TCRbeta CDR3 regions from genomic DNA. Per the authors' processing: The number of nucleated cells in each sample was estimated from the amplification of reference gene primers within the assay. Sequence reads were collapsed and filtered to measure the absolute abundance of every unique TCRbeta CDR3 rearrangement. For each sample, productive Simpson clonality was calculated as the square root of Simpson's diversity index over productive rearrangements. This immuneACCESS table, as held by TCRdb, lists in-frame sequences with V and J called but not all clones. Of the missing ones, under half trace to an unresolved V gene in checked studies; the others have no known cause. V and J calls and clone size are given by that table; D and trimming were obtained from the DNA. This sample has 150,000 to 160,000 clones in its table, and 91% of those were observed once. The ten largest clones take up about 0.57% of the sample.

Input material: peripheral blood. This receptor was taken from a man in his forties or fifties with acute or convalescent COVID-19. The chain employs TRBV24-1 and TRBJ1-2, with 8 central nucleotides matching TRBD1. The encoded CDR3 is CATSDSSGRGPGGYTF. In nucleotides, the sequence is TGTGCCACCAGTGATTCGTCCGGCAGGGGGCCGGGAGGCTACACCTTC.